These T cell receptor beta chains were read from a single sample in a study of blood T cell repertoires in COVID-19. TCRdb keeps only in-frame clones here, not all; method: immunoSEQ multiplex PCR. This sample has around 150,000 clones, with more than 75% found just once. The sequenced sample consisted of peripheral blood. The receptors come from a man aged 35 to 55 with acute or convalescent COVID-19. The CDR3 runs from the conserved cysteine through the conserved F or W. Each record gives: clone size, D gene, CDR3 length, V gene, J gene, CDR3 DNA, CDR3 protein. D genes are given only for firm matches. Part of the rows lack a size; the others show once, few, many or a class for expanded clones.

clone size: -
D gene: -
CDR3 length: 14
V gene: TRBV3-1/TRBV3-2
J gene: TRBJ1-3
CDR3 DNA: TGTGCCAGCAGCCAATCGACGGGAGGAAACACCATATATTTT
CDR3 protein: CASSQSTGGNTIYF

clone size: -
D gene: -
CDR3 length: 18
V gene: TRBV18
J gene: TRBJ1-4
CDR3 DNA: TGTGCCAGCTCACCACAGGGGGTAGCGCTATCAACTAATGAAAAACTGTTTTTT
CDR3 protein: CASSPQGVALSTNEKLFF

clone size: -
D gene: -
CDR3 length: 14
V gene: TRBV19
J gene: TRBJ1-4
CDR3 DNA: TGTGCCAGTAGTATCGGACTTTCGTATGAAAAACTGTTTTTT
CDR3 protein: CASSIGLSYEKLFF

clone size: -
D gene: -
CDR3 length: 16
V gene: TRBV7-3
J gene: TRBJ1-5
CDR3 DNA: TGTGCCAGCAGCCTCGGGAATAACTATAGCAATCAGCCCCAGCATTTT
CDR3 protein: CASSLGNNYSNQPQHF

clone size: -
D gene: TRBD1
CDR3 length: 14
V gene: TRBV28
J gene: TRBJ1-2
CDR3 DNA: TGTGCCAGCAGTTTCGGACAGGGCCTACTCGGCTACACCTTC
CDR3 protein: CASSFGQGLLGYTF

clone size: -
D gene: -
CDR3 length: 14
V gene: TRBV6-5
J gene: TRBJ1-4
CDR3 DNA: TGTGCCAGCAGACTACTGCAGGGGAATGAAAAACTGTTTTTT
CDR3 protein: CASRLLQGNEKLFF

clone size: few
D gene: TRBD1
CDR3 length: 13
V gene: TRBV29-1
J gene: TRBJ1-1
CDR3 DNA: TGCAGCGGTCAACGGGACAGGAACACTGAAGCTTTCTTT
CDR3 protein: CSGQRDRNTEAFF

clone size: -
D gene: -
CDR3 length: 13
V gene: TRBV5-1
J gene: TRBJ1-2
CDR3 DNA: TGCGCCAGCAGCTTGTTAGGGGACTATGGCTACACCTTC
CDR3 protein: CASSLLGDYGYTF

clone size: -
D gene: -
CDR3 length: 13
V gene: TRBV28
J gene: TRBJ1-2
CDR3 DNA: TGTGCCAGCAGCTTCAGGGTTAACTATGGCTACACCTTC
CDR3 protein: CASSFRVNYGYTF

clone size: -
D gene: -
CDR3 length: 13
V gene: TRBV2
J gene: TRBJ1-5
CDR3 DNA: TGTGCCAGCACCATGGACAGAAATCAGCCCCAGCATTTT
CDR3 protein: CASTMDRNQPQHF

clone size: -
D gene: -
CDR3 length: 14
V gene: TRBV24-1
J gene: TRBJ2-1
CDR3 DNA: TGTGCCACCAGTGATTTACTGGACAGTAATGAGCAGTTCTTC
CDR3 protein: CATSDLLDSNEQFF

clone size: -
D gene: -
CDR3 length: 15
V gene: TRBV9
J gene: TRBJ1-2
CDR3 DNA: TGTGCCAGCAGCGTAGAAGGGGGACGTAACTATGGCTACACCTTC
CDR3 protein: CASSVEGGRNYGYTF

clone size: -
D gene: TRBD1
CDR3 length: 13
V gene: TRBV6-6
J gene: TRBJ2-1
CDR3 DNA: TGTGCCAGCAGTAACAGGGGCCACAATGAGCAGTTCTTC
CDR3 protein: CASSNRGHNEQFF

clone size: -
D gene: -
CDR3 length: 15
V gene: TRBV7-6
J gene: TRBJ2-3
CDR3 DNA: TGTGCCAGCAGCTTAGGGACAGCCTTGGGGGAAACGCAGTATTTT
CDR3 protein: CASSLGTALGETQYF

clone size: -
D gene: -
CDR3 length: 14
V gene: TRBV5-4
J gene: TRBJ1-2
CDR3 DNA: TGTGCCAGCAGTCAGAGGACGGGAAACTATGGCTACACCTTC
CDR3 protein: CASSQRTGNYGYTF

clone size: few
D gene: -
CDR3 length: 15
V gene: TRBV5-6
J gene: TRBJ2-1
CDR3 DNA: TGTGCCAGCAGCTCGGGTCAGGGGCTATACAATGAGCAGTTCTTC
CDR3 protein: CASSSGQGLYNEQFF

clone size: -
D gene: -
CDR3 length: 13
V gene: TRBV25-1
J gene: TRBJ1-1
CDR3 DNA: TGTGCCAGCAGTCTAGGGGGTAACACTGAAGCTTTCTTT
CDR3 protein: CASSLGGNTEAFF

clone size: -
D gene: -
CDR3 length: 15
V gene: TRBV5-8
J gene: TRBJ2-7
CDR3 DNA: TGTGCCAGCAGCCAGGATTTGGTCAGGGGTTACGAGCAGTACTTC
CDR3 protein: CASSQDLVRGYEQYF

clone size: -
D gene: -
CDR3 length: 14
V gene: TRBV5-1
J gene: TRBJ1-2
CDR3 DNA: TGCGCCAGCAGCTTGGCGTCCCAGGGCTATGGCTACACCTTC
CDR3 protein: CASSLASQGYGYTF

clone size: -
D gene: TRBD1
CDR3 length: 14
V gene: TRBV9
J gene: TRBJ2-7
CDR3 DNA: TGTGCCAGCGGGACAGGGGGCAGTTCCTACGAGCAGTACTTC
CDR3 protein: CASGTGGSSYEQYF

clone size: few
D gene: -
CDR3 length: 12
V gene: TRBV28
J gene: TRBJ1-1
CDR3 DNA: TGTGCCAGCAGTCTACGACAGTTTGAAGCTTTCTTT
CDR3 protein: CASSLRQFEAFF

clone size: -
D gene: -
CDR3 length: 17
V gene: TRBV7-2
J gene: TRBJ1-2
CDR3 DNA: TGTGCCAGCAGCGACCCGGAGGTTGCAGGCGCTAACTATGGCTACACCTTC
CDR3 protein: CASSDPEVAGANYGYTF

clone size: few
D gene: TRBD2
CDR3 length: 14
V gene: TRBV9
J gene: TRBJ2-7
CDR3 DNA: TGTGCCAGCAGCCCCCGGACTAGGGTCTACGAGCAGTACTTC
CDR3 protein: CASSPRTRVYEQYF

clone size: -
D gene: -
CDR3 length: 13
V gene: TRBV6-5
J gene: TRBJ2-3
CDR3 DNA: TGTGCCAGCGGCAGGGATTTCACAGATACGCAGTATTTT
CDR3 protein: CASGRDFTDTQYF

clone size: -
D gene: -
CDR3 length: 14
V gene: TRBV29-1
J gene: TRBJ2-1
CDR3 DNA: TGCAGCGTCGGTCTGAGGGGGTCTTATTACCGGGAGTTCTTC
CDR3 protein: CSVGLRGSYYREFF

clone size: -
D gene: -
CDR3 length: 15
V gene: TRBV19
J gene: TRBJ1-5
CDR3 DNA: TGTGCCAGTAGTGGTGTCGACGGGGGCAATCAGCCCCAGCATTTT
CDR3 protein: CASSGVDGGNQPQHF

clone size: -
D gene: -
CDR3 length: 15
V gene: TRBV2
J gene: TRBJ1-5
CDR3 DNA: TGTGCCAGCAGTGCGACAGGTATTAGCAATCAGCCCCAGCATTTT
CDR3 protein: CASSATGISNQPQHF

clone size: few
D gene: -
CDR3 length: 17
V gene: TRBV21-1
J gene: TRBJ1-1
CDR3 DNA: TGTGCCAGCAGCAGAAAGCGGGGTGAGAAAACGAACACTGAAGCTTTCTTT
CDR3 protein: CASSRKRGEKTNTEAFF

clone size: -
D gene: TRBD1
CDR3 length: 14
V gene: TRBV6-5
J gene: TRBJ2-7
CDR3 DNA: TGTGCCAGCAGCGAGCCGGACAGGGGGTACGAGCAGTACTTC
CDR3 protein: CASSEPDRGYEQYF

clone size: -
D gene: TRBD2
CDR3 length: 14
V gene: TRBV18
J gene: TRBJ2-7
CDR3 DNA: TGTGCCAGCTCACAACGGGAGGGGTCCTACGAGCAGTACTTC
CDR3 protein: CASSQREGSYEQYF

clone size: few
D gene: TRBD1
CDR3 length: 15
V gene: TRBV9
J gene: TRBJ1-6
CDR3 DNA: TGTGCCAGCAGCTTCCGGGACAGACCTAATTCACCCCTCCACTTT
CDR3 protein: CASSFRDRPNSPLHF

clone size: -
D gene: TRBD1
CDR3 length: 21
V gene: TRBV19
J gene: TRBJ1-4
CDR3 DNA: TGTGCCAGTAGTATCCCAGGGGGCGGTCCACACCTTTTTGCAACTAATGAAAAACTGTTTTTT
CDR3 protein: CASSIPGGGPHLFATNEKLFF

clone size: -
D gene: -
CDR3 length: 15
V gene: TRBV5-4
J gene: TRBJ2-1
CDR3 DNA: TGTGCCAGCAGCTTTAGGTCCACCCAAAGCGCGAGGGAATTCTTC
CDR3 protein: CASSFRSTQSAREFF

clone size: -
D gene: TRBD2
CDR3 length: 15
V gene: TRBV7-2
J gene: TRBJ2-3
CDR3 DNA: TGTGCCAGCAGCCTGGGGACTACGAGCACAGATACGCAGTATTTT
CDR3 protein: CASSLGTTSTDTQYF

clone size: -
D gene: -
CDR3 length: 16
V gene: TRBV25-1
J gene: TRBJ2-1
CDR3 DNA: TGTGCCAGCAGTGAATCCGGGACTTCGAGGTACAATGAGCAGTTCTTC
CDR3 protein: CASSESGTSRYNEQFF

clone size: once
D gene: TRBD2
CDR3 length: 16
V gene: TRBV3-1/TRBV3-2
J gene: TRBJ2-7
CDR3 DNA: TGTGCCAGCAGCCAATCGAGGCGGGGGGGTTCCTACGAGCAGTACTTC
CDR3 protein: CASSQSRRGGSYEQYF